Each of the 26 T cell receptor beta chains below was sequenced from the same sample in a study of blood T cell repertoires in COVID-19. Clones were read by immunoSEQ multiplex PCR, and TCRdb kept only the in-frame ones, dropping some. Of about 350,000 clones in the sample, 70% to 90% were seen once. The sample taken for sequencing was peripheral blood. These receptors all stem from a woman aged 60-75 years with COVID-19, enrolled during active disease.

The chain combines TRBV30 with TRBJ1-5, with TRBD1 matching 10 bases. J was trimmed by 3 bases and V by 1 base; bases with no gene match: 3. This CDR3 region has 15 residues. The V gene's germline CDR1 is GTSNPN and CDR2 SVGIG (reference sequence). CDR3 amino acids: CAWSEGTGDNQPQHF. The CDR3 bases are TGTGCCTGGAGTGAGGGGACAGGGGACAATCAGCCCCAGCATTTT.

This clone has a single count. This CDR3 is also generated by other DNA sequences in the sample. The V and J genes are TRBV3-1 (or the pseudogene TRBV3-2) and TRBJ2-1, with 8 bases matching TRBD2. Germline trimming cut 3 bases from V and 1 base from J; bases unmatched to any gene: 2. Per the germline V gene, CDR1 is LGHDT and CDR2 is YNNKEL (reference sequence). CDR3 length: 15 residues. CDR3 sequence (DNA): TGTGCCAGCAGCCAGCGGGGGGCGTCCTACAATGAGCAGTTCTTC. Its protein product is CASSQRGASYNEQFF.

This chain connects TRBV5-6 to TRBJ2-7; the D is unclear. CDR1 and CDR2 from the germline V gene are SGHDT and YYEEEE. V lost 1 base to trimming and J lost 3 bases, with 2 bases between them. This CDR3 is built from 11 residues. Here the CDR3 DNA reads TGTGCCAGCAGCTTGTACTACGAGCAGTACTTC. It encodes CASSLYYEQYF.

The chain combines TRBV4-1 with TRBJ1-1, with 7 bases identical to TRBD1. The germline V gene has CDR1 MGHRA and CDR2 YSYEKL. CDR3 length equals 14 residues. V gave up 4 bases and J gave up 3 bases; unmatched junction bases: 5. CDR3 bases: TGCGCCAGCAGCCTCGGGACAGTGGACACTGAAGCTTTCTTT. This sequence encodes CASSLGTVDTEAFF.

The chain is built from TRBV2 and TRBJ1-1; tentatively, D is TRBD1 (6 bases). Germline CDR1 SNHLY, CDR2 FYNNEI. Trimming cost V 6 bases and J 3 bases, with 11 bases left between them. This CDR3 has 13 residues. CDR3 bases: TGTGCCAGCAGGCCCTACAGGGACACTGAAGCTTTCTTT. Encoded protein: CASRPYRDTEAFF.

This clone was found once. The chain recombines TRBV3-1 (or the pseudogene TRBV3-2) with TRBJ2-2, with D possibly being TRBD2 (6 bases). This CDR3 has 19 amino acids. CDR1 and CDR2 from the germline V gene are LGHDT and YNNKEL (reference sequence). Trimming shortened V by 4 bases and J by 5 bases, and 26 bases separated the two germline ends. CDR3 sequence reads: CASSLPPWPRGTSTGELFF. CDR3 sequence (DNA): TGTGCCAGCAGCCTACCCCCCTGGCCGCGGGGAACTTCGACCGGGGAGCTGTTTTTT.

This clone was counted once. V usage is TRBV18 and J usage is TRBJ1-5; the D is unclear. CDR3 size: 15 residues. Trimming removed 2 bases from V and 3 bases from J, with 11 bases in between. The germline V gene encodes CDR1 KGHSH and CDR2 LQKENI. As DNA, the CDR3 is TGTGCCAGCTCACCAGAGGGAACTTACAATCAGCCCCAGCATTTT. This encodes CASSPEGTYNQPQHF.

The chain carries TRBV10-1 and TRBJ2-2, with 8 bases identical to TRBD1. With 6 bases clipped from V and 0 bases from J, the junction kept 18 bases outside the gene matches. The CDR3 length is 20 residues. Germline lookup yields CDR1 WNHNN and CDR2 SYGVQD (reference sequence). CDR3 residues: CASSNEKSGQGQANTGELFF. DNA for the CDR3: TGCGCCAGCAGCAACGAAAAATCTGGACAGGGACAAGCGAACACCGGGGAGCTGTTTTTT.

This clone appeared a single time. V gene TRBV13 combines with J gene TRBJ2-7; D might be TRBD2 (6 bases). The CDR3 consists of 15 residues. Germline V lookup: CDR1 PRHDT, CDR2 FYEKMQ (reference sequence). The V gene lost 5 bases and the J gene lost 0 bases, with 14 bases spanning the gap. CDR3 coding DNA: TGTGCCAGCAGCCACGGGAGCCTTAGCTCCTACGAGCAGTACTTC. Protein product: CASSHGSLSSYEQYF.

This chain connects TRBV10-3 to TRBJ1-4; 9 positions agree with TRBD1. V was clipped by 5 bases and J by 7 bases; unmatched bases: 5. CDR1 is ENHRY and CDR2 is SYGVKD in the germline V gene. The CDR3 is 14 amino acids. The CDR3 DNA follows: TGTGCCATCAGTAGCCGGGACAGGGCTGAAAAACTGTTTTTT. Translated: CAISSRDRAEKLFF.

The chain joins TRBV19 to TRBJ2-1; 7 nucleotides agree with TRBD2. The CDR3 is made up of 14 amino acids. Per germline, CDR1 LNHDA and CDR2 SQIVND (reference sequence). V was pared by 6 bases and J by 6 bases, with 8 bases of the junction left unmatched. Written as DNA, the CDR3 is TGTGCCAGTAGGAAGGCAGGGAGGGGCAATGAGCAGTTCTTC. This translates into CASRKAGRGNEQFF. Looking up the rest from reference TRBV19 and TRBJ2-1 gives the full variable domain: DGGITQSPKYLFRKEGQNVTLSCEQNLNHDAMYWYRQDPGQGLRLIYYSQIVNDFQKGDIAEGYSVSREKKESFPLTVTSAQKNPTAFYLCASRKAGRGNEQFFGPGTRLTVL.

The chain uses TRBV20-1 and TRBJ2-1; TRBD1 is a possible D gene (6 bases). CDR3 length: 11 residues. Germline assignment: CDR1 DFQATT and CDR2 SNEGSKA (reference sequence). Trimming stripped 3 bases from V and 15 bases from J, with 15 bases between. For the CDR3, the DNA is TGCAGTGCTAGCCCAACAGGGCCGGCGTTCTTC. It is translated as CSASPTGPAFF.

The chain employs TRBV2 and TRBJ2-5; possibly TRBD1 for D (5 bases). CDR1 and CDR2 (germline): SNHLY, FYNNEI. Trimming took 7 bases from V and 3 from J, leaving 15 bases between them. The CDR3 is 14 residues long. CDR3 sequence: CASTLTVGEETQYF. The CDR3 DNA reads as TGTGCCAGCACCCTGACAGTTGGCGAAGAGACCCAGTACTTC. Together with reference TRBV2 and TRBJ2-5, the CDR3 gives the full variable domain: EPEVTQTPSHQVTQMGQEVILRCVPISNHLYFYWYRQILGQKVEFLVSFYNNEISEKSEIFDDQFSVERPDGSNFTLKIRSTKLEDSAMYFCASTLTVGEETQYFGPGTRLLVL.

The gene calls are TRBV19 and TRBJ1-2; 7 bases map to TRBD1. The V gene end was trimmed by 4 bases and the J gene end by 4 bases; junction bases not matched to a gene: 6. The length of the CDR3 is 14 residues. Germline loops: CDR1 LNHDA, CDR2 SQIVND (reference sequence). The CDR3 loop is CASSKDRWSYGYTF. The CDR3 DNA is TGTGCCAGTAGTAAGGACAGGTGGTCCTATGGCTACACCTTC.

The J gene is TRBJ2-1, the V gene TRBV6-5, with D possibly being TRBD2 (6 bases). V lost 6 bases and J lost 6, with 12 bases in between. Germline assignment: CDR1 MNHEY and CDR2 SVGAGI. This CDR3 region has 13 residues. The CDR3 nucleotides are TGTGCCAGCAGCCTCCCGGGAGCCAATGAGCAGTTCTTC. Protein sequence: CASSLPGANEQFF.

The chain uses TRBV5-1 and TRBJ1-2; no reliable D call. The germline CDR1 and CDR2 sequences are SGHRS and YFSETQ. The CDR3 loop spans 14 amino acids. The germline V and J ends were trimmed by 0 bases and 4 bases, with 10 bases remaining between them. CDR3 residues: CASSLESGLYGYTF. The CDR3 DNA reads TGCGCCAGCAGCTTGGAGTCAGGTCTCTATGGCTACACCTTC.

J is TRBJ2-3 and V is TRBV30; D ambiguous. CDR3 size: 15 residues. The V end lost 1 base, the J end lost 5 bases, and 16 bases lay between the germline ends. Germline assignment: CDR1 GTSNPN and CDR2 SVGIG (reference sequence). CDR3 DNA: TGTGCCTGGAGTGATCGCGTACCCAATCAAGATACGCAGTATTTT. Translated: CAWSDRVPNQDTQYF.

This clone came up a few times. V usage is TRBV30 and J usage is TRBJ1-6, with D tentatively TRBD1 (6 bases). The CDR3 is 15 amino acids. Between the trimmed V and J ends, which lost 1 base and 9 bases, there was a span of 16 bases. Germline V lookup: CDR1 GTSNPN, CDR2 SVGIG (reference sequence). The CDR3 nucleotides read TGTGCCTGGAGTGAGAGTGCAGGGGTGGTTTCACCCCTCCACTTT. This sequence encodes CAWSESAGVVSPLHF.

The chain has TRBV9 and TRBJ2-5; D remains ambiguous. Per the germline V gene, CDR1 is SGDLS and CDR2 is YYNGEE. CDR3 length: 14 amino acids. With 0 bases removed from V and 4 bases from J, the gap between germline ends came to 10 bases. In nucleotides, the CDR3 is TGTGCCAGCAGCGTAGAACGTACTCCAGAGACCCAGTACTTC. Translation: CASSVERTPETQYF.

This chain links TRBV6-2 or TRBV6-3 with TRBJ2-1; 8 bases line up with TRBD1. CDR3 length: 15 amino acids. From germline, CDR1 is MNHEY and CDR2 SVGEGT. V dropped 6 bases and J dropped 7; count of bases not matched to a gene: 11. This chain's CDR3 is CASSLGQGNRNEQFF. The CDR3 coding sequence is TGTGCCAGCAGCCTTGGACAGGGAAATAGGAATGAGCAGTTCTTC.

The chain carries TRBV12-5 and TRBJ2-5, with TRBD1 matching 10 bases. The CDR3 has 16 amino acids. CDR1 is LGHNT, CDR2 FRNRAP, per germline. V lost 6 bases, J lost 5 bases, and 12 bases stayed unmatched. CDR3: CASGTADRGIRETQYF. The CDR3 region has the DNA TGTGCTAGTGGGACGGCGGACAGGGGGATTAGGGAGACCCAGTACTTC.

This chain connects TRBV5-1 to TRBJ2-1; 9 bases line up with TRBD2. From germline, CDR1 is SGHRS and CDR2 YFSETQ. The CDR3 contains 15 residues. V was pared by 1 base and J by 3 bases, with 2 bases of the junction left unmatched. The CDR3 DNA follows: TGCGCCAGCAGCTTGTCTAGCGGGGACTACAATGAGCAGTTCTTC. Residues: CASSLSSGDYNEQFF.

CDR3 region: CASSQEGVGGTIYF. CDR3 coding DNA: TGCGCCAGCAGCCAAGAGGGGGTCGGGGGCACCATATATTTT. The chain combines TRBV4-3 with TRBJ1-3; TRBD1 is a possible D gene (5 bases). The CDR3 is 14 amino acids. V lost 0 bases and J lost 9, with 12 bases in between. The germline gives CDR1 LGHNA, CDR2 YSLEER.

The chain is built from TRBV7-9 and TRBJ1-1; D unclear. CDR1 is SEHNR and CDR2 is FQNEAQ in the germline V gene (reference sequence). The CDR3 has 15 residues. V lost 1 base, J lost 0 bases, and 9 bases lay in between. The CDR3 nucleotides are TGTGCCAGCAGCTTAGGAGGAGTCTTGAACACTGAAGCTTTCTTT. It codes for CASSLGGVLNTEAFF.

This chain connects TRBV19 to TRBJ2-5; D is possibly TRBD1 (6 bases). The CDR3 consists of 14 residues. Trimming took 7 bases from V and 0 from J, leaving 12 bases between them. Per germline, CDR1 LNHDA and CDR2 SQIVND (reference sequence). In DNA form, the CDR3 reads TGTGCCAGTACCAGGGGAAGGTACCAAGAGACCCAGTACTTC. It is translated as CASTRGRYQETQYF. Together with reference TRBV19 and TRBJ2-5, the CDR3 gives the full variable domain: DGGITQSPKYLFRKEGQNVTLSCEQNLNHDAMYWYRQDPGQGLRLIYYSQIVNDFQKGDIAEGYSVSREKKESFPLTVTSAQKNPTAFYLCASTRGRYQETQYFGPGTRLLVL.

V is TRBV9 and J is TRBJ1-1, with 7 bases that match TRBD1. The CDR3 runs 13 residues. Looked up from germline, CDR1 is SGDLS and CDR2 is YYNGEE. V lost 3 bases to trimming and J lost 11 bases; unmatched junction nucleotides: 10. The CDR3 spells CASSAEKQGYAFF. As DNA, the CDR3 is TGTGCCAGCAGCGCCGAAAAACAGGGGTATGCTTTCTTT.